The sequence of this TCR beta chain was determined in a study of blood T cells in healthy people across ages. Findings of the study overall: As age increased, TCR beta diversity per million T cells fell in a roughly linear fashion.

On this clonotype: Its antigen remains unknown.

Primers used in a second PCR of roughly 7 to 12 cycles were a sample-barcoded 5' primer and a J-beta primer mix. Each cDNA molecule carried a tag from a template-switch adaptor that contained 12 random nucleotides. TCRdb re-called the 5' RACE reads with MiXCR, one entry per CDR3 protein. This table has 1.5 million to 2 million distinct CDR3 sequences, about two fifths appearing once. Sequenced input: blood. The source is a human donor in good health.

Here the CDR3 DNA reads TGTGCCAGCAGCTTAGGGGGAGCGGGGGCTGGGAAAGCCCAGTACTTC. Translation gives CASSLGGAGAGKAQYF. This chain links TRBV7-2 with TRBJ2-5, with 8 bases that match TRBD2. Per germline, CDR1 SGHTA and CDR2 FQGNSA. The length of the CDR3 is 16 residues. Trimming at V came to 1 base and at J to 9 bases, leaving 13 bases not matched to a gene.